What follows are 22 T cell receptor beta chains derived from one specimen sequenced in a study of low-dose radiotherapy and immunotherapy resistance in tumors. Primers used for first-strand cDNA, a TRAV- and TRBV-specific set, covered both alpha and beta chains. Amplification, which lasted roughly 22 PCR cycles, used a constant-region primer and V-primer adapter to amplify TCRs. TCRdb used MiXCR to reprocess the reads, holding one entry per CDR3 protein. The sample lists 10,000 to 15,000 distinct CDR3 sequences; roughly 60% were seen once. The receptors here all came from a human donor with advanced metastatic prostate, ovarian, gallbladder or colorectal cancer (not recorded which). This table probably holds off-target reads from a library built for another chain.

This chain connects TRBV28 to TRBJ1-1; possibly TRBD1 for D (6 bases). The CDR3 has 15 residues. Deletions cut 3 bases from V and 3 bases from J, with 14 bases between. CDR1 MDHEN and CDR2 SYDVKM come from the germline V gene. The CDR3 bases are TGTGCCAGCAGTTTGAAGGGGGACTGGTACACTGAAGCTTTCTTT. Its protein is CASSLKGDWYTEAFF.

V and J are TRBV5-5 and TRBJ2-3; D gene ambiguous. V dropped 6 bases and J dropped 4 bases, with 6 bases sitting between them. The V gene's germline CDR1 is SGHKS and CDR2 YYEKEE (reference sequence). The CDR3 is made up of 11 amino acids. CDR3 sequence: CASKSADTQYF. CDR3 nucleotide sequence: TGTGCCAGCAAGTCCGCAGATACGCAGTATTTT.

The V and J genes are TRBV7-2 and TRBJ2-2, with TRBD2 matching over 10 bases. Germline CDR1 SGHTA, CDR2 FQGNSA. The CDR3 totals 17 residues. V lost 3 bases to trimming and J lost 2 bases; unmatched junction nucleotides: 6. The CDR3 DNA follows: TGTGCCAGCAGCTTGGTCGGACTAGCGGATAACACCGGGGAGCTGTTTTTT. It yields the protein CASSLVGLADNTGELFF.

There are a few counts of this clonotype. The chain employs TRBV10-3 and TRBJ1-2; D might be TRBD1 (6 bases). There are 13 residues in the CDR3. V lost 8 bases and J lost 3, with 13 bases in between. Germline V lookup: CDR1 ENHRY, CDR2 SYGVKD. The CDR3 is CAIAEGGDYGYTF. The CDR3 nucleotides read TGTGCCATCGCTGAAGGGGGAGACTATGGCTACACCTTC.

The chain has TRBV20-1 and TRBJ1-6; D not certain. Germline CDR1 and CDR2: DFQATT and SNEGSKA (reference sequence). V was pared by 6 bases and J by 2 bases, with 17 bases between. The CDR3 has 16 residues. The CDR3 loop is CSARLLGGTYNSPLHF. CDR3 nucleotide sequence: TGCAGTGCCAGGCTCTTGGGCGGGACCTATAATTCACCCCTCCACTTT.

This clonotype was seen only once. The chain combines TRBV5-1 with TRBJ2-7; D is unclear. Trimming took 0 bases from V and 6 from J, leaving 13 bases between them. The CDR3 has 14 residues. CDR1 SGHRS and CDR2 YFSETQ come from the germline V gene. CDR3 sequence reads: CASSLGDSVSEQYF. DNA of the CDR3: TGCGCCAGCAGCTTGGGAGATTCGGTCTCCGAGCAGTACTTC.

The DNA for the CDR3 is TGTGCCAGCAGTTCTAAGCTAGCGGGAGGGCTCTATGAGCAGTTCTTC. Amino acid sequence: CASSSKLAGGLYEQFF. The rearrangement links TRBV6-2 or TRBV6-3 to TRBJ2-1; TRBD2 matches 12 bases. Trimming took 4 bases from V and 8 from J; bases not matched to a gene: 9. The CDR3 has 16 residues. Per the germline V gene, CDR1 is MNHEY and CDR2 is SVGEGT.

This clonotype was detected only a few times. The chain combines TRBV28 with TRBJ2-3; D is unclear. The CDR3 loop spans 12 amino acids. The germline V gene encodes CDR1 MDHEN and CDR2 SYDVKM. Trimming pared 8 bases from V and 7 bases from J, leaving 13 bases between. CDR3 sequence reads: CASSIQIYTQYF. DNA for the CDR3: TGTGCCAGCTCAATTCAGATATATACGCAGTATTTT.

This clonotype occurred a few times. Written as DNA, the CDR3 is TGTGCCAGCAGTGTGTCCAGGGGGCAGTACGAGCAGTACTTC. Translating gives CASSVSRGQYEQYF. The chain combines TRBV6-1 with TRBJ2-7, with TRBD1 identical over 8 bases. This CDR3 contains 14 residues. Trimming at V came to 4 bases and at J to 4 bases, leaving 6 bases not matched to a gene. Germline lookup yields CDR1 MNHNS and CDR2 SASEGT.

The DNA of the CDR3 is TGTGCCAGCAGCCCAGGACAGGGGTACGAGCAGTACTTC. Amino acid sequence: CASSPGQGYEQYF. The chain uses TRBV12-3 or TRBV12-4 and TRBJ2-7, with 9 bases aligning to TRBD1. This CDR3 is 13 amino acids long. The V gene end was trimmed by 6 bases and the J gene end by 4 bases; junction bases not matched to a gene: 4.

This chain links TRBV24-1 with TRBJ2-2; 7 nucleotides agree with TRBD1. CDR3 length: 15 residues. The V gene's germline CDR1 is KGHDR and CDR2 SFDVKD. J gave up 0 bases and V 8 bases, and 5 bases lay outside the gene matches. The CDR3: CATTGQPANTGELFF. The DNA for the CDR3 is TGTGCCACCACGGGACAGCCCGCGAACACCGGGGAGCTGTTTTTT.

The chain couples TRBV24-1 to TRBJ2-4, with TRBD1 matching 8 bases. Trimming at V came to 12 bases and at J to 1 base, leaving 7 bases not matched to a gene. This CDR3 is 14 amino acids long. CDR1 is KGHDR, CDR2 SFDVKD, per germline. The CDR3 reads CAPWTGSAKNIQYF. The CDR3 DNA sequence: TGTGCCCCTTGGACAGGGTCGGCCAAAAACATTCAGTACTTC.

This clonotype was seen a handful of times. The chain recombines TRBV20-1 with TRBJ1-2, with no clear D. Trimming pared 5 bases from V and 8 bases from J, leaving 15 bases between. The CDR3 loop spans 12 amino acids. Germline CDR1 DFQATT, CDR2 SNEGSKA (reference sequence). CDR3 in amino acids: CSAGVEGPGYTF. The CDR3 DNA is TGCAGTGCTGGGGTTGAAGGGCCCGGCTACACCTTC.

The chain is built from TRBV27 and TRBJ2-1; the match to TRBD1 covers 9 bases. The CDR3 contains 15 residues. The V segment lost 1 base and the J segment 8 bases; nucleotides outside the gene matches: 6. The germline gives CDR1 MNHEY, CDR2 SMNVEV (reference sequence). CDR3 sequence: CASSLLGQGSDEQFF. CDR3 DNA: TGTGCCAGCAGTTTATTGGGACAGGGTAGCGATGAGCAGTTCTTC.

The rearrangement joins TRBV5-1 to TRBJ2-3; D is unclear. Germline V gene sequence: CDR1 SGHRS, CDR2 YFSETQ. V lost 3 bases to trimming and J lost 4 bases, with 15 bases between them. The CDR3 runs to 15 residues. The CDR3 is CASSYRPSHSDTQYF. CDR3 in DNA: TGCGCCAGCAGCTATCGGCCCTCACACTCAGATACGCAGTATTTT.

The chain employs TRBV29-1 and TRBJ2-6; D possibly corresponds to TRBD1 (6 bases). With 6 bases removed from V and 9 bases from J, the gap between germline ends came to 18 bases. The CDR3 loop spans 14 amino acids. Germline V gives CDR1 SQVTM, CDR2 ANQGSEA. The CDR3 DNA reads TGCAGCGTCGGTGGTGGGGGCTACCGCAACGTCCTGACTTTC. Translation gives CSVGGGGYRNVLTF.

This CDR3 is CAISEVQGTYEQYF. The DNA of the CDR3 is TGTGCCATCAGTGAGGTCCAGGGGACCTACGAGCAGTACTTC. The chain employs TRBV10-3 and TRBJ2-7; a possible D gene is TRBD1 (6 bases). From germline, CDR1 is ENHRY and CDR2 SYGVKD. The ends were cut back, 2 bases at V and 2 bases at J, with 10 bases in the middle. The CDR3 totals 14 residues.

V and J are TRBV7-2 and TRBJ1-2, with D possibly being TRBD1 (5 bases). The CDR3 has 14 residues. Germline V CDR1 and CDR2: SGHTA, FQGNSA. V was trimmed by 5 bases and J by 6 bases, leaving 16 bases between them. For the CDR3, the DNA is TGTGCCAGCAGCCTGTTGTGGGGGAGGGATGGCTACACCTTC. Translation: CASSLLWGRDGYTF.

V gene TRBV7-2 combines with J gene TRBJ2-5; perhaps TRBD2 as D (6 bases). V gave up 0 bases and J gave up 4 bases, with 12 bases separating them. The CDR3 runs 15 residues. Germline loops: CDR1 SGHTA, CDR2 FQGNSA. The CDR3 coding sequence is TGTGCCAGCAGCTTAGCGGCGGGATGGGGAGAGACCCAGTACTTC. Its protein is CASSLAAGWGETQYF.

The V call is TRBV30, the J call TRBJ2-1; unclear D gene. CDR3 length equals 12 residues. Trimming took off 1 base at V and 0 bases at J, with 1 base between the two ends. Germline CDR1 is GTSNPN and CDR2 is SVGIG (reference sequence). CDR3 region: CAWSASYNEQFF. CDR3 DNA sequence: TGTGCCTGGAGTGCCTCCTACAATGAGCAGTTCTTC.

This clonotype is categorized as medium-sized (0.01 to 0.1%). The genes are TRBV6-2 or TRBV6-3 and TRBJ2-1; D is possibly TRBD2 (6 bases). The CDR3 loop spans 14 amino acids. Germline V gene data show CDR1 as MNHEY and CDR2 as SVGEGT. The ends were cut back, 5 bases at V and 6 bases at J, with 14 bases in the middle. The CDR3 loop reads CASSTRRGRNEQFF. Written as DNA, the CDR3 is TGTGCCAGCAGTACGAGGAGGGGTCGCAATGAGCAGTTCTTC.

The DNA for the CDR3 is TGTGCCAGTAGTAACCAAAACTATGGCTACACCTTC. The encoded protein is CASSNQNYGYTF. The rearrangement joins TRBV19 to TRBJ1-2; D remains ambiguous. Germline V CDR1 and CDR2: LNHDA, SQIVND (reference sequence). The ends were cut back, 4 bases at V and 2 bases at J, with 5 bases in the middle. The CDR3 covers 12 residues.